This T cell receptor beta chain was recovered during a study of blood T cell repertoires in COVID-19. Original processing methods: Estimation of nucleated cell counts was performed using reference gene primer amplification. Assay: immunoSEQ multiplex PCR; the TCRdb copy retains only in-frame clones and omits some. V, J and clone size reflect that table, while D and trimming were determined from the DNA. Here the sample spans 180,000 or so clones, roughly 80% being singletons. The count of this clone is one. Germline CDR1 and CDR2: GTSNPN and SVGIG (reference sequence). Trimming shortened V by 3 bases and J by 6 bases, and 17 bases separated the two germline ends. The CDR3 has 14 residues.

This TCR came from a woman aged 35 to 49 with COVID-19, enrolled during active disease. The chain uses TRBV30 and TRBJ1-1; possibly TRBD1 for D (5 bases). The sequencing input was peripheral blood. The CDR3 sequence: CAWRPDGGESEAFF. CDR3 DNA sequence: TGTGCCTGGAGGCCGGACGGGGGTGAGTCTGAAGCTTTCTTT.